These 8 T cell receptor beta chains were sequenced from one sample in a study of identical twins. TCRdb analysed the 5' RACE reads with MiXCR anew, one entry per CDR3 protein. The sample includes roughly 1,500,000 distinct CDR3 sequences, 25% to 35% of them seen just once. The sequenced sample consisted of cord blood. The receptors were gathered from a newborn girl in good health.

The sample holds a few counts of this clonotype. This chain connects TRBV21-1 to TRBJ1-1; the tabulated D call, TRBD1, remains unverified against the DNA. TRBV21-1 is annotated as a pseudogene. CDR3 length: 14 residues. CDR3 loop: CASSKDGTNTEAFF. The CDR3 bases are TGTGCCAGCAGCAAAGACGGGACGAACACTGAAGCTTTCTTT.

V and J are TRBV7-6 and TRBJ2-5; 7 nucleotides agree with TRBD1. Germline V CDR1 and CDR2: SGHVS, FNYEAQ. Unmatched junction bases numbered 6, after V lost 4 bases and J lost 4 bases. This CDR3 contains 14 residues. The CDR3 protein is CASSSTGVGETQYF. The CDR3 DNA is TGTGCCAGCAGCTCCACAGGGGTAGGAGAGACCCAGTACTTC.

The rearrangement joins TRBV18 to TRBJ1-2; D perhaps matches TRBD1 (6 bases). The CDR3 is made up of 15 amino acids. V was cut by 0 bases and J by 4 bases, with 12 bases left in between. Per germline, CDR1 KGHSH and CDR2 LQKENI. This chain's CDR3 is CASSPPDRRFYGYTF. CDR3 nucleotide sequence: TGTGCCAGCTCACCACCTGACAGGCGTTTCTATGGCTACACCTTC.

This clonotype showed up many times. V and J are TRBV6-2 or TRBV6-3 and TRBJ2-3, with D unresolved. V lost 0 bases and J lost 2, with 6 bases in between. The CDR3 has 14 residues. CDR1 is MNHEY, CDR2 SVGEGT, per germline. This CDR3 is CASSYSSLTDTQYF. CDR3 nucleotides: TGTGCCAGCAGTTACTCCTCCCTCACAGATACGCAGTATTTT.

This clonotype was seen ten or more times. V usage is TRBV5-1 and J usage is TRBJ2-5; TRBD1 might be the D (6 bases). Trimming removed 2 bases from V and 1 base from J, with 9 bases in between. CDR3 length equals 14 residues. Germline CDR1 is SGHRS and CDR2 is YFSETQ. The CDR3 loop is CASSFGTPQETQYF. In DNA, the CDR3 is TGCGCCAGCAGCTTCGGGACACCCCAAGAGACCCAGTACTTC.

The CDR3 nucleotides are TGTGCCAGCAGCAAACCAGGACCCGGAGGTCAGCCCCAGCATTTT. Its protein is CASSKPGPGGQPQHF. J is TRBJ1-5 and V is TRBV21-1; the DNA was not compared with TRBD1, the D call given in the table. TRBV21-1 has pseudogene status. The CDR3 is 15 amino acids.

This chain connects TRBV20-1 to TRBJ1-1; D unresolved. The V gene lost 6 bases and the J gene lost 6 bases, with 20 bases spanning the gap. The CDR3 loop spans 14 amino acids. Germline CDR1 is DFQATT and CDR2 is SNEGSKA (reference sequence). The CDR3 here is CSAPFLPGNAEAFF. CDR3 DNA: TGCAGTGCGCCCTTTCTCCCAGGAAACGCTGAAGCTTTCTTT.

This chain links TRBV20-1 with TRBJ1-1, with D maybe TRBD1 (5 bases). Germline V gene sequence: CDR1 DFQATT, CDR2 SNEGSKA (reference sequence). The CDR3 runs to 13 residues. The V end lost 5 bases, the J end lost 1 base, and 11 bases lay between the germline ends. In DNA form, the CDR3 reads TGCAGTGCTCATTCCGGGGCGAACACTGAAGCTTTCTTT. Its translation is CSAHSGANTEAFF.